The rows below give T cell receptor beta chains drawn from one sample of a study of T cells in Graves' hyperthyroidism and ophthalmopathy. TCRdb ran MiXCR on the multiplex PCR reads and lists one entry per CDR3 protein. The data contain almost 600,000 distinct CDR3 sequences, 40% to 55% of them singletons. Sequencing input: peripheral blood or thyroid tissue (not recorded which). The receptors derive from a young woman with Graves' hyperthyroidism. Each CDR3 is given with its conserved first and last residue. The size entry is marked missing in some rows and otherwise reads once, few, many or a size class.

J gene: TRBJ1-1
V gene: TRBV7-9
clone size: once
CDR3 protein: CASSLIDSEFTEAFF

J gene: TRBJ2-7
V gene: TRBV19
clone size: many
CDR3 protein: CASSSGQSLEQYF

J gene: TRBJ2-2
V gene: TRBV29-1
clone size: -
CDR3 protein: CSGKGHYTGELFF

J gene: TRBJ1-1
V gene: TRBV2
clone size: -
CDR3 protein: CASSNDRGVEAFF

J gene: TRBJ1-2
V gene: TRBV29-1
clone size: many
CDR3 protein: CSVGLDRGPSYGYTF

J gene: TRBJ2-2
V gene: TRBV20-1
clone size: many
CDR3 protein: CSARDAGGELFF

J gene: TRBJ1-2
V gene: TRBV7-9
clone size: -
CDR3 protein: CASSLTVSSGNTF

J gene: TRBJ2-7
V gene: TRBV5-6
clone size: once
CDR3 protein: CASSLASDRYDYEQYF

J gene: TRBJ1-5
V gene: TRBV7-8
clone size: -
CDR3 protein: CASSLGQGGGQPQHF

J gene: TRBJ2-1
V gene: TRBV20-1
clone size: -
CDR3 protein: CSARYGEQFF

J gene: TRBJ1-2
V gene: TRBV5-1
clone size: -
CDR3 protein: CASSLTVTRGNPDGYTF

J gene: TRBJ1-2
V gene: TRBV10-3
clone size: -
CDR3 protein: CAIKDANYGYTF

J gene: TRBJ1-5
V gene: TRBV20-1
clone size: -
CDR3 protein: CSASSPRDRASNQPQHF

J gene: TRBJ2-2
V gene: TRBV24-1
clone size: many
CDR3 protein: CATSDPGQTNTGELFF

J gene: TRBJ1-4
V gene: TRBV9
clone size: -
CDR3 protein: CASSDTRSGSEKLFF

J gene: TRBJ1-5
V gene: TRBV7-9
clone size: -
CDR3 protein: CASSPGTTKETQHF

J gene: TRBJ1-2
V gene: TRBV2
clone size: -
CDR3 protein: CASTRGVEGYTF

J gene: TRBJ2-2
V gene: TRBV5-1
clone size: many
CDR3 protein: CASTKTGATTGELFF

J gene: TRBJ2-7
V gene: TRBV25-1
clone size: -
CDR3 protein: CASSEWSGQKKQYF

J gene: TRBJ2-7
V gene: TRBV29-1
clone size: -
CDR3 protein: CSVVEDRPEANEQYF

J gene: TRBJ2-4
V gene: TRBV7-8
clone size: few
CDR3 protein: CASSLVGVGGIQYF

J gene: TRBJ1-1
V gene: TRBV11-3
clone size: many
CDR3 protein: CASTHSIQTAANTEAFF

J gene: TRBJ2-2
V gene: TRBV5-1
clone size: many
CDR3 protein: CASRDVWEKTGELFF

J gene: TRBJ1-2
V gene: TRBV25-1
clone size: few
CDR3 protein: CASSARTGGYGYTF

J gene: TRBJ1-2
V gene: TRBV7-2
clone size: -
CDR3 protein: CAGSADREVDGYTF

J gene: TRBJ1-3
V gene: TRBV20-1
clone size: -
CDR3 protein: CSASTGSGNTIYF

J gene: TRBJ1-2
V gene: TRBV7-8
clone size: -
CDR3 protein: CASTLRGAGYTF

J gene: TRBJ1-6
V gene: TRBV12-3/TRBV12-4
clone size: many
CDR3 protein: CASSLTSGFGSPLHF

J gene: TRBJ2-7
V gene: TRBV19
clone size: many
CDR3 protein: CASSNWGYEQYF

J gene: TRBJ2-2
V gene: TRBV7-2
clone size: many
CDR3 protein: CASSLSPSNTGELFF

J gene: TRBJ2-7
V gene: TRBV4-2
clone size: many
CDR3 protein: CASSQDQLAGVEQYF

J gene: TRBJ2-5
V gene: TRBV7-8
clone size: -
CDR3 protein: CASSPGGGADTQYF

J gene: TRBJ2-3
V gene: TRBV7-9
clone size: -
CDR3 protein: CASSLGWLKTSTDTQYF

J gene: TRBJ2-6
V gene: TRBV7-2
clone size: -
CDR3 protein: CASSLLRTGLNSGANVLTF

J gene: TRBJ2-6
V gene: TRBV6-5
clone size: many
CDR3 protein: CASSYSVSGANVLTF

J gene: TRBJ1-1
V gene: TRBV11-3
clone size: many
CDR3 protein: CASSLVGRENTEAFF

J gene: TRBJ2-7
V gene: TRBV7-7
clone size: -
CDR3 protein: CASSLRTGNDGEQYF

J gene: TRBJ1-2
V gene: TRBV15
clone size: many
CDR3 protein: CATSRDEDSNYGYTF

J gene: TRBJ2-7
V gene: TRBV20-1
clone size: many
CDR3 protein: CSAHSGSLDEQYF

J gene: TRBJ1-5
V gene: TRBV20-1
clone size: -
CDR3 protein: CSALLGTVYEHF

J gene: TRBJ2-5
V gene: TRBV29-1
clone size: -
CDR3 protein: CSVEPGGTGETQYF